This TCR beta chain was recorded in a study of regulatory T cells in long-lasting Graves disease. This clonotype was seen at least ten times. V shed 7 bases and J shed 5 bases, with 12 bases lying between them. Germline assignment: CDR1 MDHEN and CDR2 SYDVKM. The CDR3 totals 13 residues. Noted time point: newly diagnosed GD, antithyroid drugs for less than 3 months. Generation of the TCR library employed RNA extracted from PBMCs. Through Arm-PCR of CDR3 regions and iRepertoire HTBI primers, TCR beta libraries were built. Each CDR3 protein is one row after TCRdb ran MiXCR on the multiplex PCR reads. The data contain about 520,000 distinct CDR3 sequences, approximately 12% of them seen just once; the ten biggest clones take up roughly 8.9%. These records were also assigned to another study, of T cells in Graves' hyperthyroidism and ophthalmopathy. From that second work: The study used the HTBI primer set for a first-round RT-PCR of the TCR CDR3.

This clonotype was obtained from a woman in her 30s with Graves disease. Sequencing was performed on peripheral blood mononuclear cells (PBMCs), taken at new diagnosis, from a patient treated with antithyroid drugs. This chain links TRBV28 with TRBJ2-1; tentative D call: TRBD1 (6 bases). The CDR3 DNA follows: TGTGCCAGCACCTTGACAGGAGACAATGAGCAGTTCTTC. It encodes CASTLTGDNEQFF. Looking up the rest from reference TRBV28 and TRBJ2-1 gives the full variable domain: DVKVTQSSRYLVKRTGEKVFLECVQDMDHENMFWYRQDPGLGLRLIYFSYDVKMKEKGDIPEGYSVSREKKERFSLILESASTNQTSMYLCASTLTGDNEQFFGPGTRLTVL.